Given below is one T cell receptor (beta chain) in context. This clone was seen only once. Its antigen is unknown. No much larger clone exists at a distance of one base, and base qualities are not known. Participants in the prospective study were aged about 18 to 100 years, lived in 20 to 25 United States geographic areas, and enrolled through a virtual design. In the prospective study, participants were assigned to cohorts based on the clinical history participants reported in a screening survey and a study questionnaire. Recovered participants in ImmuneRACE Cohort 3 were defined by two consecutive negative NP/OP PCR tests, clearance by a healthcare professional, or resolution of symptoms. In the prospective study, mobile phlebotomists collected whole blood, serum and a nasopharyngeal or oropharyngeal swab from each participant. Prospective study participants could optionally give additional blood draws and questionnaires over an approximately 2-month period. Blood samples from the prospective study were shipped frozen or at room temperature prior to DNA extraction.

The germline V gene encodes CDR1 SEHNR and CDR2 FQNEAQ (reference sequence). Reading from cysteine to phenylalanine, the CDR3 counts 14 amino acids. Only the CDR3 portion is preserved as DNA: 42 bases, with reading frame beginning at the first base. Trimming costs V 1 base and J 6 bases, and their ends lie 10 bases apart. TCRbeta CDR3 regions were amplified from genomic DNA by means of the immunoSEQ Assay, a bias-controlled multiplex PCR. From the authors' description of their analysis: Nucleated cell counts per sample were estimated from amplification of reference gene primers within the assay. To quantify the absolute abundance of each unique TCRbeta CDR3 rearrangement, sequence reads were collapsed and filtered. For each sample, productive Simpson clonality was calculated by taking the square root of Simpson's diversity index across productive rearrangements. TCRdb obtained this table from immuneACCESS and retained in-frame rearrangements with V and J assigned. These tables miss some clones; where compared with another copy, unresolved V genes account for less than half of the shortfall, and the remainder is unexplained. For V, J and clone size, that table is used; D and trimming come from the DNA. The sample table holds approximately 450,000 clones, of which over 75% were seen once. The ten largest clonotypes hold 1.1% of the sample.

This entry comes from a study of blood T cell repertoires in COVID-19 (dated by TCRdb to about 2020). In terms of the full investigation: Collaborator samples came from the United States, Italy and Spain and covered acute and convalescent phases of COVID-19. The prospective study material was composed of cDNA or gDNA derived from T cells, B-cell-depleted T cells, or PBMCs. The dataset comprised deeply sampled blood TCRbeta repertoires from subjects exposed to, actively infected with, or recovered from COVID-19. The repertoires were released in a freely available public database meant as a resource for research on the immune response to SARS-CoV-2. Samples came from the ongoing ImmuneRACE study (first 160 participants) plus 1,254 subjects from 6 global collaborators. A de-identified subject ID, COVID-19 status, age in years and sex were almost always included in the sample metadata. Where available, HLA class I and class II types were taken from metadata supplied by the sample provider and were not determined by assay-based typing. Beyond this particular receptor, the publication reports: The amount of clinical and demographic metadata varied by source and participant and was provided uncurated.

The sample was PBMCs or T cells enriched from blood (not recorded which). This receptor was taken from a man aged 25 to 40 who had recovered from COVID-19. The chain is made from TRBV7-9 and TRBJ1-5; the D segment could be TRBD1, given 5 matching bases. For the CDR3, the sequence is CASSLEGWAQPQHF. The base sequence is TGTGCCAGCAGCTTAGAGGGGTGGGCTCAGCCCCAGCATTTT.